A single sample gave rise to the 16 T cell receptor beta chains below, sequenced in a study of T cell responses to AZD1222 COVID-19 vaccine. TCRdb's copy holds only in-frame clones and misses some; the assay was immunoSEQ multiplex PCR. This table has 250,000 or so clones, 85% to 95% appearing once. The starting material was peripheral blood, obtained on day 0 of AZD1222 vaccination. The receptors were gathered from an adult in good health.

The chain has TRBV27 and TRBJ2-7; 7 bases fit TRBD1. Losses at the gene ends were 5 bases for V and 3 bases for J; bases not matched to a gene: 10. The germline V gene encodes CDR1 MNHEY and CDR2 SMNVEV (reference sequence). The CDR3 runs 15 residues. CDR3 bases: TGTGCCAGCAGTCCACAGGGGTTGGGGTTCTACGAGCAGTACTTC. Translation gives CASSPQGLGFYEQYF.

J is TRBJ1-1 and V is TRBV28; 10 nucleotides agree with TRBD1. Germline V CDR1 and CDR2: MDHEN, SYDVKM. This CDR3 has 14 amino acids. V lost 6 bases and J lost 2; bases outside the gene matches: 3. The CDR3 coding sequence is TGTGCCAGCAGGGGGGACAGGGGAAACACTGAAGCTTTCTTT. This encodes CASRGDRGNTEAFF.

Only one count was recorded for this clone. The chain uses TRBV18 and TRBJ1-2, with no clear D. The CDR3 length is 13 residues. Germline V gene data show CDR1 as KGHSH and CDR2 as LQKENI. The V end was cut by 7 bases, the J end by 5 bases, with 14 bases between. The CDR3 loop is CASLKTPGYGYTF. CDR3 coding DNA: TGTGCCAGCTTAAAAACCCCCGGTTATGGCTACACCTTC.

This sequence joins TRBV3-1 (or the pseudogene TRBV3-2) and TRBJ2-6; TRBD1 or TRBD2 may be the D gene (5 bases each). Germline values: CDR1 LGHDT, CDR2 YNNKEL (reference sequence). This CDR3 has 14 residues. V lost 3 bases, J lost 2 bases, and 5 bases lay in between. The CDR3 DNA sequence: TGTGCCAGCAGCCAGGGACCTGGGGCCAACGTCCTGACTTTC. Its translation: CASSQGPGANVLTF.

The gene calls are TRBV5-1 and TRBJ2-5, with D maybe TRBD2 (7 bases). This CDR3 comprises 16 residues. V was shortened by 5 bases and J by 4 bases, with 21 bases between the two germline ends. In germline, CDR1 is SGHRS, CDR2 YFSETQ. The CDR3 DNA is TGCGCCAGCAGTTTGAATAGGGGGGGCTATGGAGAGACCCAGTACTTC. This encodes CASSLNRGGYGETQYF. Drawing the rest from reference TRBV5-1 and TRBJ2-5, the complete variable domain is KAGVTQTPRYLIKTRGQQVTLSCSPISGHRSVSWYQQTPGQGLQFLFEYFSETQRNKGNFPGRFSGRQFSNSRSEMNVSTLELGDSALYLCASSLNRGGYGETQYFGPGTRLLVL.

The rearrangement joins TRBV24-1 to TRBJ2-1; no reliable D call. Germline values: CDR1 KGHDR, CDR2 SFDVKD. Trimming took off 4 bases at V and 0 bases at J, with 12 bases between the two ends. The CDR3 is made up of 16 amino acids. CDR3 DNA sequence: TGTGCCACCAGTGACTCTGGCCTGAGCTCCTACAATGAGCAGTTCTTC. This codes for CATSDSGLSSYNEQFF.

The chain uses TRBV28 and TRBJ2-7, with D perhaps given as TRBD1 or TRBD2 (5 bases each). Trimming pared 6 bases from V and 6 bases from J, leaving 12 bases between. The germline V gene has CDR1 MDHEN and CDR2 SYDVKM. The length of the CDR3 is 12 residues. The CDR3 DNA is TGTGCCAGCAGGACGGGACCTCTCGAGCAGTACTTC. It translates to CASRTGPLEQYF.

The rearrangement joins TRBV15 to TRBJ1-3, with 7 bases aligning to TRBD1. J lost 2 bases, V lost 4 bases, and 5 bases had no gene match. The CDR3 length is 15 residues. The germline V gene encodes CDR1 LNHNV and CDR2 YYDKDF (reference sequence). CDR3 residues: CATSTTGDPGNTIYF. CDR3 in DNA: TGTGCCACCAGCACAACAGGGGATCCTGGAAACACCATATATTTT.

This clone was detected only once. V and J are TRBV18 and TRBJ2-1; D is possibly TRBD2 (6 bases). Germline CDR1 and CDR2: KGHSH and LQKENI. Trimming removed 0 bases at V and 0 bases at J, with 9 bases between. The CDR3 is 16 residues long. The CDR3 region has the DNA TGTGCCAGCTCACCACCGAATAGCGGCTCCTACAATGAGCAGTTCTTC. Residues: CASSPPNSGSYNEQFF. The entire variable domain, with the rest obtained from reference TRBV18 and TRBJ2-1, is as follows: NAGVMQNPRHLVRRRGQEARLRCSPMKGHSHVYWYRQLPEEGLKFMVYLQKENIIDESGMPKERFSAEFPKEGPSILRIQQVVRGDSAAYFCASSPPNSGSYNEQFFGPGTRLTVL.

The V gene is TRBV9, the J gene TRBJ2-7; 7 nucleotides agree with TRBD2. Germline lookup yields CDR1 SGDLS and CDR2 YYNGEE. V lost 4 bases and J lost 0; bases outside the gene matches: 4. The CDR3 length is 14 residues. The chain's CDR3 is CASSPSGFSYEQYF. The CDR3 coding sequence is TGTGCCAGCAGCCCTAGCGGTTTCTCCTACGAGCAGTACTTC.

The V call is TRBV2, the J call TRBJ1-6; the D gene is possibly TRBD1 (6 bases). The CDR3 has 15 residues. Germline V gives CDR1 SNHLY, CDR2 FYNNEI. V was shortened by 6 bases and J by 11 bases, with 20 bases between the two germline ends. The CDR3 DNA follows: TGTGCCAGCAGCGAAACGGGATTATGGGGGCCACCCCTCCACTTT. The encoded protein is CASSETGLWGPPLHF.

This clone came up once. The rearrangement links TRBV14 to TRBJ2-3; perhaps TRBD2 as D (5 bases). The CDR3 is made up of 18 amino acids. The V and J ends lost 0 bases and 1 base respectively, with 17 bases between them. The germline V gene has CDR1 SGHDN and CDR2 FVKESK. CDR3 protein: CASSQERGSKEGTDTQYF. DNA of the CDR3: TGTGCCAGCAGCCAAGAGAGAGGATCAAAGGAGGGCACAGATACGCAGTATTTT.

The rearrangement joins TRBV3-1 (or the pseudogene TRBV3-2) to TRBJ2-1; 8 bases are shared with TRBD2. The CDR3 runs 16 residues. Germline-derived CDR1 and CDR2 are LGHDT and YNNKEL (reference sequence). V shed 2 bases and J 7 bases; nucleotides not matched to a gene: 10. The CDR3 region has the DNA TGTGCCAGCAGCCAATTCCCGGGAGGGCAGGGTAATGAGCAGTTCTTC. It yields the protein CASSQFPGGQGNEQFF.

The chain recombines TRBV4-1 with TRBJ2-7, with 9 bases matching TRBD1. Germline V gene sequence: CDR1 MGHRA, CDR2 YSYEKL. The CDR3 sequence is 15 residues long. V was pared by 0 bases and J by 4 bases, with 4 bases of the junction left unmatched. In DNA form, the CDR3 reads TGCGCCAGCAGCCAAGATCGGGGGACAGGGTACGAGCAGTACTTC. Translated: CASSQDRGTGYEQYF.

V gene TRBV9 combines with J gene TRBJ1-3; no clear D gene. Trimming removed 3 bases at V and 3 bases at J, with 10 bases between. CDR1 is SGDLS and CDR2 is YYNGEE in the germline V gene. The CDR3 runs to 14 residues. In DNA, the CDR3 is TGTGCCAGCAGCGGAACCATACATGGAAACACCATATATTTT. This gives the protein CASSGTIHGNTIYF.

This rearrangement joins TRBV5-1 to TRBJ1-1; D is unclear. The CDR3 consists of 13 residues. Trimming took 5 bases from V and 4 from J, leaving 12 bases between them. The V gene's germline CDR1 is SGHRS and CDR2 YFSETQ. The chain's CDR3 is CASSFGSGTEAFF. The CDR3 DNA follows: TGCGCCAGCAGTTTTGGGAGTGGCACTGAAGCTTTCTTT. The full variable domain, completed using reference TRBV5-1 and TRBJ1-1, is KAGVTQTPRYLIKTRGQQVTLSCSPISGHRSVSWYQQTPGQGLQFLFEYFSETQRNKGNFPGRFSGRQFSNSRSEMNVSTLELGDSALYLCASSFGSGTEAFFGQGTRLTVV.